These 21 T cell receptor beta chains were all obtained from the same sample, sequenced in a study of T cells in Graves' hyperthyroidism and ophthalmopathy. TCR beta CDR3 region amplification was performed from RNA transcripts. In the first-round RT-PCR of the TCR CDR3, the HTBI primer set was used. TCRdb itself ran the multiplex PCR reads through MiXCR, one entry per CDR3 protein. This table holds approximately 600,000 distinct CDR3 sequences, around 15% found once. The specimen sequenced was blood. These receptor sequences come from a woman aged 25 to 39 with Graves' hyperthyroidism.

This clonotype has at least ten counts. The rearrangement links TRBV6-1 to TRBJ1-1; D is unresolved. CDR1 is MNHNS and CDR2 is SASEGT in the germline V gene. CDR3 length: 13 amino acids. Between the trimmed V and J ends, which lost 7 bases and 3 bases, there was a span of 12 bases. The CDR3 DNA reads as TGTGCCAGCAAGGTCACGTTTCACACTGAAGCTTTCTTT. Translated, it gives CASKVTFHTEAFF.

This clonotype was recorded once. This chain connects TRBV28 to TRBJ2-2, with 7 bases matching TRBD2. J was trimmed by 3 bases and V by 10 bases; bases with no gene match: 2. CDR1 is MDHEN, CDR2 SYDVKM, per germline. The CDR3 runs to 12 residues. The CDR3, as DNA: TGTGCCAACGCGGGAGACACCGGGGAGCTGTTTTTT. Amino acid sequence: CANAGDTGELFF.

At least ten counts were recorded for this clonotype. The CDR3 protein is CASRLVRAPKFHNEQFF. CDR3 nucleotides: TGTGCCAGCAGACTAGTTCGCGCTCCCAAATTCCACAATGAGCAGTTCTTC. The J gene is TRBJ2-1, the V gene TRBV28; D might be TRBD2 (5 bases). CDR3 length: 17 residues. Per germline, CDR1 MDHEN and CDR2 SYDVKM. Trimming took off 6 bases at V and 5 bases at J, with 23 bases between the two ends.

This clonotype was detected ten times or more. The chain carries TRBV28 and TRBJ2-7; 7 positions match TRBD1. The germline V gene has CDR1 MDHEN and CDR2 SYDVKM. The CDR3 has 14 amino acids. J lost 3 bases, V lost 5 bases, and 7 bases had no gene match. CDR3 in DNA: TGTGCCAGCAGTCCGGGACAGAGGAACTACGAGCAGTACTTC. This encodes CASSPGQRNYEQYF.

This clonotype was seen only a few times. This rearrangement joins TRBV12-3 or TRBV12-4 to TRBJ2-7; 10 bases align to TRBD2. After removal of 3 bases from V and 5 bases from J, the junction contained 4 bases not matched to a gene. The CDR3 is 14 amino acids. CDR3 protein: CASSFLAGGDEQYF. CDR3 in DNA: TGTGCCAGCAGTTTTTTAGCGGGAGGAGACGAGCAGTACTTC.

This chain connects TRBV3-2 to TRBJ2-7. TRBV3-2 is a documented pseudogene. The CDR3 has 17 residues. CDR3 nucleotides: TGTGCCAGCAGCCAAGAAGGGAACCCGAAGCTGTCCTACGAGCAGTACTTC. This sequence encodes CASSQEGNPKLSYEQYF.

The chain combines TRBV19 with TRBJ1-1, with a weak D call TRBD1 (6 bases). The V gene lost 9 bases and the J gene lost 1 base, with 15 bases spanning the gap. Germline loops: CDR1 LNHDA, CDR2 SQIVND (reference sequence). The CDR3 totals 14 residues. The DNA of the CDR3 is TGTGCCAGCGAGTACGGACAGACGAACACTGAAGCTTTCTTT. Translated, it gives CASEYGQTNTEAFF.

About this clonotype: A much more abundant neighbour one base away suggests this may be a read error. This chain links TRBV20-1 with TRBJ2-1, with D perhaps TRBD2 (6 bases). Germline CDR1 DFQATT, CDR2 SNEGSKA (reference sequence). This CDR3 has 14 residues. V gave up 5 bases and J gave up 2 bases, with 13 bases separating them. The CDR3 bases are TGCAGTGCTGGAGTAGCGGATGCCTACAATGAGCAGTTCTTC. Its translation: CSAGVADAYNEQFF.

This clonotype has a count of ten or more. The rearrangement uses TRBV20-1 and TRBJ2-1; D remains unclear. V lost 3 bases and J lost 8, with 5 bases in between. CDR1 is DFQATT and CDR2 is SNEGSKA in the germline V gene (reference sequence). The CDR3 totals 10 residues. The CDR3 spells CSARLHEQFF. CDR3 coding DNA: TGCAGTGCTAGGCTCCATGAGCAGTTCTTC.

This chain connects TRBV6-5 to TRBJ2-6, with D maybe TRBD1 (5 bases). The germline V gene has CDR1 MNHEY and CDR2 SVGAGI. The V and J ends lost 2 bases and 1 base respectively, with 9 bases between them. The CDR3 totals 16 residues. The chain's CDR3 is CASSYLGLSGANVLTF. The CDR3, as DNA: TGTGCCAGCAGTTACCTGGGGCTTTCTGGGGCCAACGTCCTGACTTTC.

The gene calls are TRBV4-1 and TRBJ2-1, with 9 bases that match TRBD2. The CDR3 consists of 16 residues. Trimming removed 2 bases from V and 8 bases from J; junction bases left unmatched: 10. In germline, CDR1 is MGHRA, CDR2 YSYEKL. The CDR3 sequence: CASSQSAGGGRDEQFF. In DNA form, the CDR3 reads TGCGCCAGCAGCCAAAGCGCGGGAGGGGGTAGGGATGAGCAGTTCTTC.

This clonotype has at least ten counts. The gene calls are TRBV2 and TRBJ2-1; a possible D gene is TRBD1 (6 bases). CDR3 length: 15 residues. The V and J ends lost 4 bases and 4 bases respectively, with 14 bases between them. Germline V gene data show CDR1 as SNHLY and CDR2 as FYNNEI. The CDR3 bases are TGTGCCAGCAGTGGGGGGCATCGCAGATACAATGAGCAGTTCTTC. Protein product: CASSGGHRRYNEQFF.

This clonotype was picked up a small number of times. The rearrangement uses TRBV6-1 and TRBJ2-1; D gene unclear. V was trimmed by 5 bases and J by 12 bases, leaving 11 bases between them. Germline V gives CDR1 MNHNS, CDR2 SASEGT. The length of the CDR3 is 11 residues. The CDR3 here is CASSNSRLQFF. CDR3 nucleotide sequence: TGTGCCAGCAGTAATAGCCGTCTGCAGTTCTTC.

This rearrangement joins TRBV9 to TRBJ2-2, with D tentatively TRBD1 (6 bases). V lost 5 bases and J 6 bases, leaving 17 bases between the germline ends. CDR3 length equals 15 residues. CDR1 SGDLS and CDR2 YYNGEE come from the germline V gene. In nucleotides, the CDR3 is TGTGCCAGCAGGTTGGGGGCAGGGTTTCCCGGGGAGCTGTTTTTT. Protein product: CASRLGAGFPGELFF.

The chain carries TRBV5-4 and TRBJ1-3; D remains ambiguous. Trimming left V 4 bases short and J 0 bases short, with 11 bases between. The CDR3 totals 15 residues. Germline assignment: CDR1 SGHNT and CDR2 YYREEE (reference sequence). CDR3 in DNA: TGTGCCAGCAGCCCGGGATCTGGCTCTGGAAACACCATATATTTT. Translating gives CASSPGSGSGNTIYF.

Only a few counts were recorded for this clonotype. This rearrangement joins TRBV20-1 to TRBJ2-7; 7 bases align to TRBD1. V lost 5 bases and J lost 5; bases outside the gene matches: 12. The CDR3 consists of 14 residues. From germline, CDR1 is DFQATT and CDR2 SNEGSKA (reference sequence). The CDR3 coding sequence is TGCAGTGCTGAGGACCCGAACCAGGGGGACGAGCAGTACTTC. Translation: CSAEDPNQGDEQYF.

The V gene is TRBV20-1, the J gene TRBJ2-1, with 11 positions matching TRBD2. The J segment lost 2 bases and the V segment lost 3 bases, leaving 12 bases of the junction unmatched. Germline V gene sequence: CDR1 DFQATT, CDR2 SNEGSKA (reference sequence). The CDR3 consists of 18 residues. The CDR3 region is CSASKYQSTSGTYNEQFF. DNA for the CDR3: TGCAGTGCTAGCAAATACCAGTCGACTAGCGGGACCTACAATGAGCAGTTCTTC.

The chain joins TRBV29-1 to TRBJ2-1; the match to TRBD2 covers 11 bases. V shed 5 bases, J shed 1 base, and the junction held 1 base outside the gene matches. The CDR3 spans 14 residues. Germline V gives CDR1 SQVTM, CDR2 ANQGSEA. The DNA of the CDR3 is TGCAGCGTTCGACTAGCGGGATCCTACAATGAGCAGTTCTTC. Protein product: CSVRLAGSYNEQFF.

This chain joins TRBV5-8 and TRBJ1-4, with TRBD1 identical over 8 bases. CDR1 and CDR2 from the germline V gene are SGHTS and YDEGEE. The CDR3 loop spans 15 amino acids. V was clipped by 0 bases and J by 7 bases; unmatched bases: 5. CDR3 region: CASSLGTGRIEKLFF. The CDR3 DNA is TGTGCCAGCAGCTTGGGGACAGGGCGAATTGAAAAACTGTTTTTT.

This clonotype was seen ten or more times. The gene calls are TRBV28 and TRBJ1-4, with TRBD1 identical over 10 bases. This CDR3 comprises 19 residues. V lost 4 bases and J lost 2; bases outside the gene matches: 13. Germline V gene data show CDR1 as MDHEN and CDR2 as SYDVKM. The CDR3 spells CASSYRGQGIWGTNEKLFF. The CDR3 DNA follows: TGTGCCAGCAGTTACCGGGGACAGGGGATATGGGGCACTAATGAAAAACTGTTTTTT.

This clonotype was seen many times. V usage is TRBV29-1 and J usage is TRBJ2-7; 10 bases align to TRBD2. CDR3 length: 13 amino acids. CDR1 SQVTM and CDR2 ANQGSEA come from the germline V gene. J lost 5 bases, V lost 4 bases, and 5 bases had no gene match. The CDR3 DNA follows: TGCAGCGTTGTAACTAGCGGGAACCACGAGCAGTACTTC. It is translated as CSVVTSGNHEQYF.